This TCR beta chain was captured by sequencing in a study of blood T cell repertoires in COVID-19. About the study: Recovery meant two consecutive negative NP/OP PCR tests, professional clearance, or resolved symptoms.

All enrollees were about 18 to 90 years old and from roughly 26 US areas. Membership in each cohort depended on participant-reported clinical history. CDR1 and CDR2 from the germline V gene are KGHDR and SFDVKD. This CDR3 has 17 residues. J lost 1 base, V lost 2 bases, and 2 bases had no gene match. The method was immunoSEQ multiplex PCR; TCRdb's version includes in-frame clones alone and lacks a portion of them. The profile shows about 170,000 clones, less than 80% of them singletons. Sequences were obtained from PBMCs or T cells enriched from blood (not recorded which). The rearrangement joins TRBV24-1 to TRBJ2-1; 12 nucleotides agree with TRBD2. This sequence originates from a woman in her sixties or seventies in a cohort exposed to, infected with or recovered from COVID-19 (not recorded which). CDR3 sequence: CATSDWTSGNSYNEQFF. CDR3 bases: TGTGCCACCAGTGATTGGACTAGCGGGAATTCCTACAATGAGCAGTTCTTC.